Following are 14 T cell receptor beta chains from one sample sequenced in a study of regulatory dendritic cells for organ transplantation. The data were produced by immunoSEQ multiplex PCR, yet TCRdb's version contains in-frame clones alone and is incomplete. The data contain 15,000 to 20,000 clones, roughly 80% of them singletons. CFSE-labeled sorted T cells met regulatory or mature dendritic cells for 4 to 6 days. For these TCRs, the target antigens are not known. Sample: memory CD4+ T cells from blood cultured with regulatory dendritic cells. Subset in this sample: CD45RO+ memory T cells. The receptors derive from a human donor in good health.

V gene TRBV7-8 combines with J gene TRBJ2-5; 10 bases map to TRBD2. This CDR3 comprises 16 residues. J gave up 4 bases and V 1 base, and 6 bases lay outside the gene matches. Germline V gene lookup returns CDR1 SGHVS and CDR2 FQNEAQ. In DNA form, the CDR3 reads TGTGCCAGCAGCTTAGTGGTAGCGGGGGGCCCAGAGACCCAGTACTTC. Its protein product is CASSLVVAGGPETQYF.

The chain combines TRBV6-1 with TRBJ2-5, with D perhaps TRBD1 (6 bases). CDR3 length: 16 residues. CDR1 is MNHNS, CDR2 SASEGT, per germline. V lost 3 bases and J lost 7, with 21 bases in between. The CDR3 is CASSDNTGTKTTTQYF. The CDR3 DNA reads TGTGCCAGCAGTGACAACACCGGGACAAAAACGACGACCCAGTACTTC.

The V gene is TRBV5-6, the J gene TRBJ1-2, with TRBD1 as a possible D gene (6 bases). The V gene's germline CDR1 is SGHDT and CDR2 YYEEEE. V shed 4 bases and J shed 0 bases, with 22 bases lying between them. The CDR3 extends over 18 amino acids. The CDR3 reads CASSTRDTSLFSNYGYTF. The CDR3 DNA reads TGTGCCAGCAGCACCCGGGACACCTCACTTTTTTCTAACTATGGCTACACCTTC.

The gene calls are TRBV14 and TRBJ1-2; possibly TRBD1 for D (6 bases). V dropped 4 bases and J dropped 8 bases, with 14 bases sitting between them. The germline gives CDR1 SGHDN, CDR2 FVKESK. The CDR3 consists of 13 residues. Here the CDR3 DNA reads TGTGCCAGCAGCCCCGGACAGATGAGGGGCTACACCTTC. The encoded protein is CASSPGQMRGYTF.

The chain couples TRBV2 to TRBJ2-7; D call uncertain. There are 12 residues in the CDR3. V lost 6 bases, J lost 6 bases, and 12 bases lay in between. Germline V CDR1 and CDR2: SNHLY, FYNNEI. The DNA of the CDR3 is TGTGCCAGCAGCCCGAGAAGCCTCGAGCAGTACTTC. As protein: CASSPRSLEQYF.

The chain couples TRBV19 to TRBJ2-7; perhaps TRBD1 as D (5 bases). Trimming took 2 bases from V and 1 from J, leaving 6 bases between them. From germline, CDR1 is LNHDA and CDR2 SQIVND (reference sequence). The CDR3 runs 13 residues. The DNA of the CDR3 is TGTGCCAGTAGTATACAGGGTTCCTACGAGCAGTACTTC. Residues: CASSIQGSYEQYF.

The rearrangement links TRBV6-5 to TRBJ2-2, with D perhaps TRBD1 (6 bases). The CDR3 loop spans 14 amino acids. Germline CDR1 and CDR2: MNHEY and SVGAGI. Trimming removed 2 bases from V and 8 bases from J, with 12 bases in between. The chain's CDR3 is CASSYLQGTGELFF. The CDR3 region has the DNA TGTGCCAGCAGTTACCTACAGGGAACGGGGGAGCTGTTTTTT.

The J gene is TRBJ2-7, the V gene TRBV11-2, with TRBD1 matching over 8 bases. This CDR3 has 15 amino acids. After removal of 3 bases from V and 3 bases from J, the junction contained 7 bases not matched to a gene. CDR1 is SGHAT, CDR2 FQNNGV, per germline. CDR3 region: CASSFNQGAGYEQYF. In DNA, the CDR3 is TGTGCCAGCAGCTTCAATCAGGGGGCAGGCTACGAGCAGTACTTC.

The chain recombines TRBV29-1 with TRBJ2-6; 8 bases map to TRBD1. CDR3 size: 17 residues. Per the germline V gene, CDR1 is SQVTM and CDR2 is ANQGSEA. Trimming cost V 0 bases and J 2 bases; bases outside gene matches: 6. The CDR3 protein is CSVEDPAGGPGANVLTF. The DNA of the CDR3 is TGCAGCGTTGAAGATCCCGCAGGGGGCCCTGGGGCCAACGTCCTGACTTTC. The complete variable domain, with remaining parts taken from reference TRBV29-1 and TRBJ2-6, reads SAVISQKPSRDICQRGTSLTIQCQVDSQVTMMFWYRQQPGQSLTLIATANQGSEATYESGFVIDKFPISRPNLTFSTLTVSNMSPEDSSIYLCSVEDPAGGPGANVLTFGAGSRLTVL.

V is TRBV14 and J is TRBJ1-6; D uncertain. The length of the CDR3 is 16 residues. Trimming cost V 4 bases and J 7 bases, with 17 bases left between them. The germline gives CDR1 SGHDN, CDR2 FVKESK. CDR3 region: CASSLAYGSYNSPLHF. The CDR3 DNA follows: TGTGCCAGCAGCCTCGCATATGGGTCTTACAATTCACCCCTCCACTTT. The entire variable domain, with the rest obtained from reference TRBV14 and TRBJ1-6, is as follows: EAGVTQFPSHSVIEKGQTVTLRCDPISGHDNLYWYRRVMGKEIKFLLHFVKESKQDESGMPNNRFLAERTGGTYSTLKVQPAELEDSGVYFCASSLAYGSYNSPLHFGNGTRLTVT.

The V and J genes are TRBV7-2 and TRBJ2-7; D perhaps matches TRBD1 (6 bases). The germline V gene has CDR1 SGHTA and CDR2 FQGNSA. V lost 1 base and J 3 bases, leaving 13 bases between the germline ends. The length of the CDR3 is 15 residues. CDR3 coding DNA: TGTGCCAGCAGCTTAGAAGGCGGACAGATCTACGAGCAGTACTTC. Amino acid sequence: CASSLEGGQIYEQYF.

The rearrangement joins TRBV29-1 to TRBJ1-2; TRBD1 might be the D (6 bases). The CDR3 length is 13 residues. V was trimmed by 4 bases and J by 6 bases, leaving 15 bases between them. From germline, CDR1 is SQVTM and CDR2 ANQGSEA. Here the CDR3 DNA reads TGCAGCGTTGGTCTGCGCAGGGGTGATGGCTACACCTTC. Its translation: CSVGLRRGDGYTF.

This sequence joins TRBV2 and TRBJ2-7; 8 bases align to TRBD1. V lost 2 bases and J lost 3; bases outside the gene matches: 3. The CDR3 is 14 amino acids. Germline-derived CDR1 and CDR2 are SNHLY and FYNNEI. CDR3 coding DNA: TGTGCCAGCAGTGAACAAGGACAGGGCTACGAGCAGTACTTC. It encodes CASSEQGQGYEQYF.

The chain is built from TRBV6-1 and TRBJ1-1, with a tentative D call TRBD1 (6 bases). The V and J ends lost 4 bases and 5 bases respectively, with 11 bases between them. Germline V gene data show CDR1 as MNHNS and CDR2 as SASEGT. The CDR3 totals 13 residues. The DNA of the CDR3 is TGTGCCAGCAGTGTCACAGGGAGGACTGAAGCTTTCTTT. It codes for CASSVTGRTEAFF.